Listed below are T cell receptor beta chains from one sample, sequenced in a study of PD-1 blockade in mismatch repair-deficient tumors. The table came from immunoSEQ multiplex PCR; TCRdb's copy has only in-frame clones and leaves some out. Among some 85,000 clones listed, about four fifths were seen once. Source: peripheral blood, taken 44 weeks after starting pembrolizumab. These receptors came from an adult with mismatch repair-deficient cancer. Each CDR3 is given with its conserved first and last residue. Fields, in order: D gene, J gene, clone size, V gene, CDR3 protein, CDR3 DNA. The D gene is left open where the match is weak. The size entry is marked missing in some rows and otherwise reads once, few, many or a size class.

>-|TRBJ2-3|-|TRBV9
CASSVGGRDTQYF
TGTGCCAGCAGCGTAGGTGGTCGGGATACGCAGTATTTT
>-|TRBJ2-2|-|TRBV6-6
CASSYGRRNTGELFF
TGTGCCAGCAGTTATGGACGAAGGAACACCGGGGAGCTGTTTTTT
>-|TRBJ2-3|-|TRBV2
CASRDNTDTQYF
TGTGCCAGCAGGGACAACACAGATACGCAGTATTTT
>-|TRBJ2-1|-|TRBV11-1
CASSPRGVAEYNEQFF
TGTGCCAGCAGCCCCCGAGGGGTAGCGGAGTACAATGAGCAGTTCTTC
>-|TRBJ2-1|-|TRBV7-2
CASSLGIRSEQFF
TGTGCCAGCAGCTTAGGAATCCGGAGTGAGCAGTTCTTC
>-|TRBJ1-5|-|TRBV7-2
CASSLWTDYSNQPQHF
TGTGCCAGCAGCTTATGGACAGATTATAGCAATCAGCCCCAGCATTTT
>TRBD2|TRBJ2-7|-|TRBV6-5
CASSRWTSASYEQYF
TGTGCCAGCAGTAGATGGACTAGCGCCTCCTACGAGCAGTACTTC
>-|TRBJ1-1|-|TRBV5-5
CASSGAANTEAFF
TGTGCCAGCAGCGGAGCAGCGAACACTGAAGCTTTCTTT
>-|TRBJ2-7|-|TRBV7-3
CASSLARDYEQYF
TGTGCCAGCAGCTTAGCCCGGGACTACGAGCAGTACTTC
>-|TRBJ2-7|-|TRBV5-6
CASSLIFRGYSYEQYF
TGTGCCAGCAGCTTGATTTTTAGGGGGTACTCCTACGAGCAGTACTTC
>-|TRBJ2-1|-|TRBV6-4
CASSDIFHRTDTNEQFF
TGTGCCAGCAGTGACATCTTCCACAGGACGGACACCAATGAGCAGTTCTTC
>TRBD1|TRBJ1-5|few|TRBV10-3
CASGGQGGSQPQHF
TGTGCCTCGGGGGGACAGGGCGGAAGTCAGCCCCAGCATTTT
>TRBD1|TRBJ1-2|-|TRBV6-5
CASREQGRAANTF
TGTGCCAGCAGAGAACAGGGGCGGGCGGCTAACACCTTC
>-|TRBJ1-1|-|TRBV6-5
CASTRGPEAFF
TGTGCCAGCACCAGGGGCCCTGAAGCTTTCTTT
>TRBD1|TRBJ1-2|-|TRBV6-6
CASSYSGTGVAYGYTF
TGTGCCAGCAGTTACTCCGGGACAGGAGTTGCCTATGGCTACACCTTC
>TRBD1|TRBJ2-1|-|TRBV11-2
CASSTPGQGTYNEQFF
TGTGCCAGCAGTACTCCGGGACAGGGGACCTACAATGAGCAGTTCTTC
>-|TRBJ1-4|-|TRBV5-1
CASSLGGIDEKLFF
TGCGCCAGCAGCTTGGGCGGGATTGATGAAAAACTGTTTTTT
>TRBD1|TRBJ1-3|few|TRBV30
CAWSGTTGRGNTIYF
TGTGCCTGGAGTGGTACGACAGGGAGGGGAAACACCATATATTTT
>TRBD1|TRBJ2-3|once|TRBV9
CASSVGDRGTYTDTQYF
TGTGCCAGCAGCGTAGGGGACAGGGGGACCTACACAGATACGCAGTATTTT
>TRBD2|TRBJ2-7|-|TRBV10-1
CASSDLSGSSYEQYF
TGCGCCAGCAGTGATCTTAGCGGGAGCTCCTACGAGCAGTACTTC
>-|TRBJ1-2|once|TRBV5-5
CASSPLAGVYGYTF
TGTGCCAGCAGCCCCCTGGCAGGGGTCTATGGCTACACCTTC
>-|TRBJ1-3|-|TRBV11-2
CASSLDRHTGSGNTIYF
TGTGCCAGCAGCTTAGACCGCCATACAGGGTCTGGAAACACCATATATTTT
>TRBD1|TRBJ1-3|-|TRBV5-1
CASSLETGVFGNTIYF
TGCGCCAGCAGCTTGGAGACAGGGGTCTTTGGAAACACCATATATTTT
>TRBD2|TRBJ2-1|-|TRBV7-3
CASSLNPGGPYNEQFF
TGTGCCAGCAGCTTAAACCCGGGAGGCCCTTACAATGAGCAGTTCTTC
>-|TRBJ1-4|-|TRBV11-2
CASSPGGWREKLFF
TGTGCCAGCAGCCCGGGGGGGTGGCGTGAAAAACTGTTTTTT
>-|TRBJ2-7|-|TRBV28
CASSTRRIYEQYF
TGTGCCAGCAGCACTCGGCGCATCTACGAGCAGTACTTC
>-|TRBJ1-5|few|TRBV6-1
CASSEGWSNQPQHF
TGTGCCAGCAGTGAAGGTTGGAGCAATCAGCCCCAGCATTTT
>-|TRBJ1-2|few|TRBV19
CASSIQGKGYTF
TGTGCCAGTAGTATCCAGGGTAAGGGCTACACCTTC
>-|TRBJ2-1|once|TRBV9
CASSSGSSGNEQFF
TGTGCCAGCAGCTCTGGGTCCAGCGGGAATGAGCAGTTCTTC
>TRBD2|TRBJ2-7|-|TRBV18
CASQSGSSYEQYF
TGTGCCAGCCAAAGCGGGAGTTCCTACGAGCAGTACTTC
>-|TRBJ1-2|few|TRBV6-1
CASQSRTTELYGYTF
TGTGCCAGCCAATCACGGACGACGGAGCTATATGGCTACACCTTC
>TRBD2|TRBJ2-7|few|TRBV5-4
CASSLGGRAITEQYF
TGTGCCAGCAGCTTAGGCGGGAGGGCGATCACCGAGCAGTACTTC
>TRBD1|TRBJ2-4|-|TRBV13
CASSSRTGGQWGLQYF
TGTGCCAGCAGCTCACGGACAGGGGGACAATGGGGTCTTCAGTACTTC
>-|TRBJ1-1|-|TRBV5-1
CASTGVANTEAFF
TGCGCCAGCACAGGGGTGGCGAACACTGAAGCTTTCTTT
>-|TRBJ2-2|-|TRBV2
CASLRDANTGELFF
TGTGCCAGCCTGAGAGACGCGAACACCGGGGAGCTGTTTTTT
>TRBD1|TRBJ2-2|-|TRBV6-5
CASTRTRQGTGELFF
TGTGCCAGCACTAGAACTAGACAGGGCACCGGGGAGCTGTTTTTT
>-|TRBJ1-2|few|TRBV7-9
CASIHGGRDYGYTF
TGTGCCAGCATCCACGGGGGGCGGGACTATGGCTACACCTTC
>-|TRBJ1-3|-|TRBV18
CASSPYLGGSGNTIYF
TGTGCCAGCTCACCCTACCTCGGTGGCTCTGGAAACACCATATATTTT
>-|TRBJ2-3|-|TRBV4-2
CASSQDPEGGGADTQYF
TGTGCCAGCAGCCAAGATCCTGAGGGAGGTGGCGCAGATACGCAGTATTTT
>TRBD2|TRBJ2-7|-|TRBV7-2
CASSFGGTSSYEQYF
TGTGCCAGCAGCTTCGGCGGGACTAGCTCCTACGAGCAGTACTTC
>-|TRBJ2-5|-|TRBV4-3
CASSQDLRVFRETQYF
TGCGCCAGCAGCCAAGACCTCAGAGTTTTCCGAGAGACCCAGTACTTC
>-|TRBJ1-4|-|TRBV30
CAWSNEIGDEKLFF
TGTGCCTGGAGTAACGAAATAGGAGATGAAAAACTGTTTTTT
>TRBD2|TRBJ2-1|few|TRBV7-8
CASSLLAGGPFNEQFF
TGTGCCAGCAGCTTACTAGCGGGAGGGCCCTTCAATGAGCAGTTCTTC
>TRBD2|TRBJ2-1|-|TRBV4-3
CASSHQKLWEGPSYNEQFF
TGCGCCAGCAGCCACCAAAAGCTGTGGGAGGGGCCCTCCTACAATGAGCAGTTCTTC
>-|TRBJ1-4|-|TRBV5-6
CASSSGPGRAGEKLFF
TGTGCCAGCAGCTCGGGACCCGGGCGGGCGGGTGAAAAACTGTTTTTT
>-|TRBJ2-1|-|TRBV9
CASSASFGNNEQFF
TGTGCCAGCAGCGCCAGCTTTGGGAACAATGAGCAGTTCTTC